This TCR beta chain was recovered during a study of T cell responses to AZD1222 COVID-19 vaccine. Study-wide points: Nearly half of spike-specific TCRs reportedly target unmutated variant regions. Repertoire samples came only from after the peak T cell response.

This table comes from immunoSEQ multiplex PCR, and its TCRdb copy is limited to in-frame clones, with some not included. The sample has 100,000 to 150,000 clones; 75% to 90% are singletons. V lost 3 bases and J lost 2; bases outside the gene matches: 2. The CDR3 covers 16 residues. Per the germline V gene, CDR1 is SGHRS and CDR2 is YFSETQ. A note on this clone: Its antigen is still unknown.

The TCR sequence derives from an adult in good health. The rearrangement joins TRBV5-1 to TRBJ2-5, with 15 bases aligning to TRBD2. This sample comprised peripheral blood, obtained on day 0 of AZD1222 vaccination. The CDR3 reads CASSSGLAGGQETQYF. For the CDR3, the DNA is TGCGCCAGCAGCTCCGGACTAGCGGGGGGGCAAGAGACCCAGTACTTC.